This T cell receptor beta chain emerged from a study of T cells in localized non-small cell lung cancer. Some clones are missing from TCRdb's copy, which holds only in-frame ones; the method was immunoSEQ multiplex PCR. The table lists around 34,000 clones, around 93% of them singletons. CDR1 and CDR2 from the germline V gene are SGHRS and YFSETQ. The CDR3 runs to 13 residues. V was shortened by 2 bases and J by 8 bases, with 13 bases between the two germline ends. This sequence joins TRBV5-1 and TRBJ1-2; tentatively, D is TRBD1 (5 bases). The TCR comes from a female donor older than 55 with stage I lung adenocarcinoma. Sequenced material: peripheral blood, taken before any cancer treatment. The CDR3 protein is CASSFDGTGGYTF. The CDR3 DNA sequence: TGCGCCAGCAGCTTTGACGGGACGGGGGGCTACACCTTC.